Following are 22 T cell receptor beta chains from one sample sequenced in a study of beta chain features in type 1 diabetes. Expressed TCRB transcripts got sequenced, as all isolated RNA was reverse transcribed. Method: immunoSEQ multiplex PCR; TCRdb's copy keeps in-frame clones and lacks some. The sample lists 150,000 to 190,000 clones, about 8.5% occurring once. The sequenced sample was central memory CD4+ T cells from blood. The receptor source for this set is a man aged 18 to 30 in good health.

A few counts support this clone. The genes are TRBV5-4 and TRBJ2-2; D uncertain. The germline gives CDR1 SGHNT, CDR2 YYREEE (reference sequence). The CDR3 spans 13 residues. V shed 5 bases and J shed 9 bases, with 14 bases lying between them. CDR3 DNA sequence: TGTGCCAGCAGGCAGGATGTGGCTCGGGAGCTGTTTTTT. Its translation is CASRQDVARELFF.

This clone was seen a few times. The chain combines TRBV28 with TRBJ1-5, with a weak D call TRBD1 (6 bases). Trimming shortened V by 3 bases and J by 1 base, and 13 bases separated the two germline ends. The length of the CDR3 is 16 residues. The germline CDR1 and CDR2 sequences are MDHEN and SYDVKM. The DNA for the CDR3 is TGTGCCAGCAGTTTGATCGGCAGGGGCAGCAATCAGCCCCAGCATTTT. Protein sequence: CASSLIGRGSNQPQHF.

J is TRBJ2-3 and V is TRBV7-2, with unresolved D. Trimming shortened V by 6 bases and J by 6 bases, and 13 bases separated the two germline ends. The germline V gene has CDR1 SGHTA and CDR2 FQGNSA. CDR3 length: 13 residues. CDR3 sequence: CASSFQQLDTQYF. The CDR3 DNA follows: TGTGCCAGCAGTTTCCAACAGCTGGATACGCAGTATTTT.

This clone was detected only a few times. The chain is built from TRBV6-1 and TRBJ2-5; 10 bases are a match to TRBD2. The CDR3 has 16 amino acids. J gave up 4 bases and V 2 bases, and 7 bases lay outside the gene matches. Germline values: CDR1 MNHNS, CDR2 SASEGT. CDR3 region: CASSENPAGGGETQYF. DNA for the CDR3: TGTGCCAGCAGTGAAAATCCAGCGGGGGGGGGAGAGACCCAGTACTTC.

This clone has just a few counts. This chain uses TRBV7-3 with TRBJ2-1, with 9 positions matching TRBD2. The CDR3 runs to 15 residues. The V segment lost 1 base and the J segment 10 bases; nucleotides outside the gene matches: 8. In germline, CDR1 is SGHTA, CDR2 FQGTGA. This chain's CDR3 is CASSLSVAGVGEQFF. Here the CDR3 DNA reads TGTGCCAGCAGCTTAAGTGTAGCGGGAGTGGGCGAGCAGTTCTTC. Supplemented by reference TRBV7-3 and TRBJ2-1, the full variable domain reads GAGVSQTPSNKVTEKGKYVELRCDPISGHTALYWYRQSLGQGPEFLIYFQGTGAADDSGLPNDRFFAVRPEGSVSTLKIQRTERGDSAVYLCASSLSVAGVGEQFFGPGTRLTVL.

The sample holds a few counts of this clone. The J gene is TRBJ1-1, the V gene TRBV5-1; D may be TRBD1 (6 bases). This CDR3 comprises 17 residues. V was trimmed by 4 bases and J by 4 bases, leaving 23 bases between them. The V gene's germline CDR1 is SGHRS and CDR2 YFSETQ. The CDR3 sequence: CASSLKGDHSGGTEAFF. The CDR3 nucleotides read TGCGCCAGCAGCCTCAAGGGGGACCACTCGGGGGGCACTGAAGCTTTCTTT.

The chain couples TRBV4-2 to TRBJ2-7; 7 bases match TRBD1. This CDR3 has 15 amino acids. Trimming cost V 0 bases and J 0 bases; bases outside gene matches: 2. Germline loops: CDR1 LGHNA, CDR2 YNFKEQ. The CDR3 here is CASSQEGQYSYEQYF. Here the CDR3 DNA reads TGTGCCAGCAGCCAAGAGGGACAGTACTCCTACGAGCAGTACTTC.

This clone came up a few times. The V gene is TRBV27, the J gene TRBJ2-2, with 7 bases fitting TRBD2. The V and J ends lost 5 bases and 7 bases, in that order; junction bases with no gene match: 13. The germline V gene encodes CDR1 MNHEY and CDR2 SMNVEV (reference sequence). The CDR3 length is 16 residues. Written as DNA, the CDR3 is TGTGCCAGCAGTAACCGGGACTACCCTCCCTTCGGGGAGCTGTTTTTT. Its protein product is CASSNRDYPPFGELFF.

This clone was seen many times. The chain recombines TRBV4-3 with TRBJ1-2; 10 bases map to TRBD1. The V segment lost 4 bases and the J segment 4 bases; nucleotides outside the gene matches: 3. CDR1 and CDR2 (germline): LGHNA, YSLEER. The CDR3 runs 14 residues. The CDR3 here is CASSRDRGSYGYTF. The CDR3 nucleotides are TGCGCCAGCAGCCGGGACAGGGGAAGCTATGGCTACACCTTC.

This clone appeared a few times. The chain has TRBV7-3 and TRBJ2-6; TRBD2 might be the D (7 bases). The germline V gene has CDR1 SGHTA and CDR2 FQGTGA. V lost 3 bases, J lost 4 bases, and 13 bases lay in between. The CDR3 contains 16 residues. DNA of the CDR3: TGTGCCAGCAGCTTGCCGGGGGGCACGGGGGCCAACGTCCTGACTTTC. Translating it yields CASSLPGGTGANVLTF.

There are a few counts of this clone. J is TRBJ1-1 and V is TRBV5-1; 8 bases align to TRBD1. The CDR3 length is 15 residues. Germline assignment: CDR1 SGHRS and CDR2 YFSETQ. Germline trimming cut 4 bases from V and 3 bases from J; bases unmatched to any gene: 8. Written as DNA, the CDR3 is TGCGCCAGCAGCCCGACAGGGGCCTCACACACTGAAGCTTTCTTT. Translation gives CASSPTGASHTEAFF.

This chain uses TRBV7-2 with TRBJ2-1; 9 bases fit TRBD1. The CDR3 extends over 15 amino acids. CDR1 and CDR2 (germline): SGHTA, FQGNSA. Losses at the gene ends were 4 bases for V and 7 bases for J; bases not matched to a gene: 8. In DNA, the CDR3 is TGTGCCAGCAGCTCCCGGACAGGGGAGAGGAATGAGCAGTTCTTC. Translation gives CASSSRTGERNEQFF.

In this sample, this clone turned up a few times. This chain uses TRBV7-9 with TRBJ2-7; 7 nucleotides agree with TRBD1. The CDR3 is 13 amino acids. V lost 3 bases, J lost 4 bases, and 3 bases stayed unmatched. Germline values: CDR1 SEHNR, CDR2 FQNEAQ (reference sequence). CDR3 DNA: TGTGCCAGCAGCTTCTCAGGGGGATACGAGCAGTACTTC. This sequence encodes CASSFSGGYEQYF.

The table lists this clone with many counts. The chain joins TRBV23-1 to TRBJ1-1; possibly TRBD1 for D (6 bases). Being an ORF, TRBV23-1 has a function that is uncertain. The CDR3 is 14 amino acids. Between the trimmed V and J ends, which lost 3 bases and 8 bases, there was a span of 16 bases. CDR3 sequence reads: CASSHLIFDREAFF. Written as DNA, the CDR3 is TGCGCCAGCAGTCATCTGATTTTCGACAGGGAAGCTTTCTTT.

The rearrangement joins TRBV5-4 to TRBJ1-5, with 7 bases lining up with TRBD1. The CDR3 is 15 amino acids. Germline values: CDR1 SGHNT, CDR2 YYREEE (reference sequence). Trimming took 0 bases from V and 7 from J; bases not matched to a gene: 7. CDR3 sequence: CASSLGGGRDQPQHF. CDR3 DNA sequence: TGTGCCAGCAGCTTGGGAGGGGGCAGGGACCAGCCCCAGCATTTT.

The chain recombines TRBV7-2 with TRBJ2-3; 11 bases are a match to TRBD2. This CDR3 comprises 13 residues. Germline V CDR1 and CDR2: SGHTA, FQGNSA. The ends lost 7 bases at V and 12 bases at J; junction bases unmatched: 9. The CDR3 DNA is TGTGCCAGCACCCAAACCGGGACTAGCGGCCAGTATTTT. It yields the protein CASTQTGTSGQYF.

Ten or more counts support this clone. This rearrangement joins TRBV5-6 to TRBJ1-2; a weak D match, TRBD1 (6 bases). Deletions cut 0 bases from V and 1 base from J, with 16 bases between. The germline V gene has CDR1 SGHDT and CDR2 YYEEEE. The length of the CDR3 is 17 residues. Here the CDR3 reads CASSLVGGATVNYGYTF. CDR3 nucleotides: TGTGCCAGCAGCTTGGTTGGGGGCGCCACCGTTAACTATGGCTACACCTTC.

This clone was seen a few times. The V call is TRBV9, the J call TRBJ2-5, with 7 bases matching TRBD2. Losses at the gene ends were 1 base for V and 2 bases for J; bases not matched to a gene: 8. CDR3 size: 16 residues. Per germline, CDR1 SGDLS and CDR2 YYNGEE. The CDR3 protein is CASSVSVAGAQETQYF. CDR3 DNA: TGTGCCAGCAGCGTAAGCGTGGCGGGAGCACAAGAGACCCAGTACTTC.

This clone showed up just a few times. This chain connects TRBV5-6 to TRBJ1-4, with 11 bases fitting TRBD1. J lost 8 bases, V lost 4 bases, and 7 bases had no gene match. The germline V gene has CDR1 SGHDT and CDR2 YYEEEE. This CDR3 has 15 amino acids. The CDR3 sequence is CASSGLRDRGEKLFF. DNA for the CDR3: TGTGCCAGCAGCGGTCTCCGGGACAGGGGGGAAAAACTGTTTTTT.

V is TRBV11-1 and J is TRBJ2-3; no firm D call. Trimming left V 1 base short and J 5 bases short, with 7 bases between. The V gene's germline CDR1 is SGHAT and CDR2 FQDESV (reference sequence). The CDR3 loop spans 13 amino acids. CDR3: CASSLGPKDTQYF. The CDR3 DNA follows: TGTGCCAGCAGCTTAGGTCCCAAAGATACGCAGTATTTT.

The CDR3 DNA sequence: TGTGCCAGCAGCTCAATCCAGGGGAATCAGCCCCAGCATTTT. It encodes CASSSIQGNQPQHF. This chain links TRBV2 with TRBJ1-5, with D perhaps TRBD1 (6 bases). This CDR3 is built from 14 residues. V lost 6 bases to trimming and J lost 4 bases, with 13 bases between them. Germline CDR1 SNHLY, CDR2 FYNNEI.

This clone showed up just a few times. The chain uses TRBV5-4 and TRBJ2-7, with D possibly matching TRBD2 (5 bases). CDR1 and CDR2 from the germline V gene are SGHNT and YYREEE (reference sequence). The V end lost 1 base, the J end lost 4 bases, and 12 bases lay between the germline ends. The CDR3 spans 14 residues. The CDR3 nucleotides are TGTGCCAGCAGCTTGATAGGAGGCGAATACGAGCAGTACTTC. Protein: CASSLIGGEYEQYF.